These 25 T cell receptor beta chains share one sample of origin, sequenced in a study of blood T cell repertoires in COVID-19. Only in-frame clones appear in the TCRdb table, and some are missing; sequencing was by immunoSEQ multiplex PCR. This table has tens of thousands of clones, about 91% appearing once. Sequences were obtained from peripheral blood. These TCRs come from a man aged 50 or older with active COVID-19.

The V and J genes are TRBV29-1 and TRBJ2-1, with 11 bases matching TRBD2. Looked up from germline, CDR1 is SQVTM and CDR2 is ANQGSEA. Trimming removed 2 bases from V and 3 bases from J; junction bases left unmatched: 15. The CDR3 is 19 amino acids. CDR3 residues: CSVEYLEFIGTSGYNEQFF. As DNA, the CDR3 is TGCAGCGTTGAATACCTTGAGTTCATCGGGACTAGCGGCTACAATGAGCAGTTCTTC.

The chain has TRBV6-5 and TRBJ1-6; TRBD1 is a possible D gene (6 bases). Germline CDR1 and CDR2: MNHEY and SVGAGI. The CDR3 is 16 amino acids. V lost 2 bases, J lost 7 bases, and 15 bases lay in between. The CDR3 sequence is CASSYGYTQGNSPLHF. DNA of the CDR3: TGTGCCAGCAGTTACGGATACACCCAGGGGAATTCACCCCTCCACTTT.

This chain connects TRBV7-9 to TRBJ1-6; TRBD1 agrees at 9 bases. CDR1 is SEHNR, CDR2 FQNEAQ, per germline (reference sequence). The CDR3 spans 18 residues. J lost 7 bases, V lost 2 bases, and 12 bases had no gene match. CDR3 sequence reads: CASSLRAEQGAKNSPLHF. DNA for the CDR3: TGTGCCAGCAGCTTAAGGGCGGAACAGGGGGCGAAGAATTCACCCCTCCACTTT.

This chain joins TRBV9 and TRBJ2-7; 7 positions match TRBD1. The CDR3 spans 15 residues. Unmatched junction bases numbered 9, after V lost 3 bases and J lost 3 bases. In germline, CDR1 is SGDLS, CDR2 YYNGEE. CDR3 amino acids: CASSETGQARYEQYF. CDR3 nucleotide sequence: TGTGCCAGCAGCGAGACCGGACAGGCTCGCTACGAGCAGTACTTC.

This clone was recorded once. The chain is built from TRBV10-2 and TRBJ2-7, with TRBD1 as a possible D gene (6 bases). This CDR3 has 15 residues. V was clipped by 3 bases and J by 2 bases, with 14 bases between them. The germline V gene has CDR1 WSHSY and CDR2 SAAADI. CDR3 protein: CASSEGVAGAYEQYF. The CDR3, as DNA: TGCGCCAGCAGTGAAGGCGTTGCAGGGGCCTACGAGCAGTACTTC.

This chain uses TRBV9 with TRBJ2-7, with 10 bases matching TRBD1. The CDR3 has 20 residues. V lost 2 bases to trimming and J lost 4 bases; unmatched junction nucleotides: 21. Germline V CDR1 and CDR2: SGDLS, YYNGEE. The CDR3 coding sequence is TGTGCCAGCAGCGTCCGACTGGGACAGGGGCCCCCGGAGGCGTGTTACGAGCAGTACTTC. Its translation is CASSVRLGQGPPEACYEQYF.

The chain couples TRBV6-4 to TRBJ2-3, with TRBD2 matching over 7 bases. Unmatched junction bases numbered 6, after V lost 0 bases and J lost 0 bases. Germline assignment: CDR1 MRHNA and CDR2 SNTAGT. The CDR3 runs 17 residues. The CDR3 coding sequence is TGTGCCAGCAGTGACTCCTACCTAGCGGAGAGCACAGATACGCAGTATTTT. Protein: CASSDSYLAESTDTQYF.

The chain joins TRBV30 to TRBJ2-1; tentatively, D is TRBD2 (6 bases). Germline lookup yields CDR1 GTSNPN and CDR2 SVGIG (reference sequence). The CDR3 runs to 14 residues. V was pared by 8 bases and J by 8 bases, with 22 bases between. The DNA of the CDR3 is TGTGCCGCGACTAGATTTGCTCCGTCCGATGAGCAGTTCTTC. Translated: CAATRFAPSDEQFF.

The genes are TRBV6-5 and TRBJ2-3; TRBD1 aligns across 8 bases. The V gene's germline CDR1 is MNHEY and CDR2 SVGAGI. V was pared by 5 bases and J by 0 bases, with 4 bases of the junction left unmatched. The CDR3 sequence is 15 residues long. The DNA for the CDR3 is TGTGCCAGCAGTCGGACAGGGTTTAGCACAGATACGCAGTATTTT. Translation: CASSRTGFSTDTQYF.

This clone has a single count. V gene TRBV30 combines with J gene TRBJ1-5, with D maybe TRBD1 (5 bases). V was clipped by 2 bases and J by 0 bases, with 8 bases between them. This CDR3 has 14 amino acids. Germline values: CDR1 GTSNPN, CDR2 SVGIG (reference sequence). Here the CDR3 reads CAWSLGDSNQPQHF. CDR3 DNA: TGTGCCTGGAGTTTAGGGGATAGCAATCAGCCCCAGCATTTT.

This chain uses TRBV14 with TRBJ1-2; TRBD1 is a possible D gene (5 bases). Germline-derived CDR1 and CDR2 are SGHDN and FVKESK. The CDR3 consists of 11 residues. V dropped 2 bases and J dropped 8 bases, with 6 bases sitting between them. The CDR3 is CASSQSGGYTF. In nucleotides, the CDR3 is TGTGCCAGCAGCCAATCAGGGGGCTACACCTTC.

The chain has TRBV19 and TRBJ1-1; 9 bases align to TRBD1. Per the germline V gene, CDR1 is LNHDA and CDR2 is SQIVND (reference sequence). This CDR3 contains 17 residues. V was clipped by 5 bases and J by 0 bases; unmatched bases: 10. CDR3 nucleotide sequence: TGTGCCAGTAGTCAAAGGGGGGACAGGGCTTTGAACACTGAAGCTTTCTTT. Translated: CASSQRGDRALNTEAFF.

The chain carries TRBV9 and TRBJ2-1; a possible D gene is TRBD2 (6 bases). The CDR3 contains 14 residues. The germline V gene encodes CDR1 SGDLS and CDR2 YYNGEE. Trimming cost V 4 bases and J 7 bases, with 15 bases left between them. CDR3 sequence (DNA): TGTGCCAGCAGCCCCCGGGTGGCGGGGAATGAGCAGTTCTTC. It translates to CASSPRVAGNEQFF.

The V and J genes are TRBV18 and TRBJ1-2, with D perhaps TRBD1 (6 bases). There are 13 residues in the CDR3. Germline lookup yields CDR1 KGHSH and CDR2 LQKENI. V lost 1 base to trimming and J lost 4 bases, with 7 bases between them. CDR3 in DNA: TGTGCCAGCTCACCACAGGACAGCTATGGCTACACCTTC. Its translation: CASSPQDSYGYTF.

CDR3 sequence (DNA): TGTGCCAGCAGGACCCTGAGGGCCGGATACGAGCAGTACTTC. It translates to CASRTLRAGYEQYF. V and J are TRBV11-2 and TRBJ2-7, with TRBD2 as a possible D gene (5 bases). CDR1 SGHAT and CDR2 FQNNGV come from the germline V gene. Trimming took off 6 bases at V and 4 bases at J, with 16 bases between the two ends. The CDR3 length is 14 residues. Together with reference TRBV11-2 and TRBJ2-7, the CDR3 gives the full variable domain: EAGVAQSPRYKIIEKRQSVAFWCNPISGHATLYWYQQILGQGPKLLIQFQNNGVVDDSQLPKDRFSAERLKGVDSTLKIQPAKLEDSAVYLCASRTLRAGYEQYFGPGTRLTVT.

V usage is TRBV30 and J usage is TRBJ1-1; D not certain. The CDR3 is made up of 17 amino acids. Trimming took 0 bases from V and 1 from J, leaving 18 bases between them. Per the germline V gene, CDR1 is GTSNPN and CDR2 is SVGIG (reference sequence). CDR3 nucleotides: TGTGCCTGGAGTGTATATTCGGCGGCTCCACAGAACACTGAAGCTTTCTTT. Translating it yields CAWSVYSAAPQNTEAFF.

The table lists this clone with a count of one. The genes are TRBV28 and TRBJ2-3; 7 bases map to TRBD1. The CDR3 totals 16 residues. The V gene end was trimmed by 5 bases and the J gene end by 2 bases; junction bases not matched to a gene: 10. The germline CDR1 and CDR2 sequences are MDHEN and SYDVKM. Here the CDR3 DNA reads TGTGCCAGCAGTGCCCCCGGGACAGCTTCCACAGATACGCAGTATTTT. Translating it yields CASSAPGTASTDTQYF.

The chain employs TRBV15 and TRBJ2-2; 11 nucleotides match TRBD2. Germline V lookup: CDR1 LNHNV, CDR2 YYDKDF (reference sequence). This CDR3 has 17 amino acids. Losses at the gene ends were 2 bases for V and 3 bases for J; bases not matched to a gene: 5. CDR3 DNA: TGTGCCACCAGCAGACCTACTAGCGGGGGAGACACCGGGGAGCTGTTTTTT. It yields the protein CATSRPTSGGDTGELFF.

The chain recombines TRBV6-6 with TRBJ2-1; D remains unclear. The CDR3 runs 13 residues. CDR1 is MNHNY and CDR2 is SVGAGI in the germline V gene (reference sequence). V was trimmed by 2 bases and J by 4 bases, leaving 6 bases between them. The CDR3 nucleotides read TGTGCCAGCAGTTACACTAATTACAATGAGCAGTTCTTC. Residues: CASSYTNYNEQFF.

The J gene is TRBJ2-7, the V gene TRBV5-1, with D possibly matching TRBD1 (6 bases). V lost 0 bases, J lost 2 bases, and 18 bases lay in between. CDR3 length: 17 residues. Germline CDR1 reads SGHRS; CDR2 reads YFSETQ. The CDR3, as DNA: TGCGCCAGCAGCTTGGCCGCCTATGGACAGCCCGCCTACGAGCAGTACTTC. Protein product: CASSLAAYGQPAYEQYF.

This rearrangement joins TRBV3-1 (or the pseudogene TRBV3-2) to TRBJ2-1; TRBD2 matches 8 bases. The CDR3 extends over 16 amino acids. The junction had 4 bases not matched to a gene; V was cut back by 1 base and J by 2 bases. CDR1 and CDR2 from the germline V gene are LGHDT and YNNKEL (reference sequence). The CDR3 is CASSQAGGPPYNEQFF. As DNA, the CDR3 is TGTGCCAGCAGCCAAGCGGGGGGGCCACCCTACAATGAGCAGTTCTTC.

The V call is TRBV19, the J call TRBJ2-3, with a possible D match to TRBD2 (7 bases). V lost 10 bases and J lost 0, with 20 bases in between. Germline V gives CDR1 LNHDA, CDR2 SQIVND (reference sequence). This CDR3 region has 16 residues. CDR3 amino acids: CATSTKQGGSTDTQYF. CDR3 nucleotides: TGTGCCACCTCAACCAAACAGGGAGGGAGCACAGATACGCAGTATTTT.

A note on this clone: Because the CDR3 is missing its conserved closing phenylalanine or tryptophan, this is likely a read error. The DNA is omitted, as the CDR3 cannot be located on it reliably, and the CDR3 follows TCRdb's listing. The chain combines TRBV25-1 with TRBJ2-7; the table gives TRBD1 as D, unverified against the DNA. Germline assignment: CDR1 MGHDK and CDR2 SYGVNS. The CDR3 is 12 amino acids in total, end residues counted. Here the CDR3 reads CASSGTGGGVEL.

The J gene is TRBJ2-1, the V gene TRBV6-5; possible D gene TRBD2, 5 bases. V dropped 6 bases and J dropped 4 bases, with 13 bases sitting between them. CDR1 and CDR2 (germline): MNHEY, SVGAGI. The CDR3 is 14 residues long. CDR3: CASSASGNYNEQFF. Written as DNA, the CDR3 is TGTGCCAGCAGCGCATCCGGGAATTACAATGAGCAGTTCTTC.

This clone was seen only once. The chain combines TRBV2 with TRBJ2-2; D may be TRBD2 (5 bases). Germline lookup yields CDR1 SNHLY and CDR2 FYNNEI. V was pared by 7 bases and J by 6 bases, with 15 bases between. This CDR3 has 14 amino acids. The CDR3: CASTLKSGSGELFF. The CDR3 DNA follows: TGTGCCAGCACTCTGAAGTCGGGATCCGGGGAGCTGTTTTTT.